Listed below are T cell receptor beta chains from one sample, sequenced in a study of radiotherapy plus CTLA-4 blockade in lung cancer. The assay was immunoSEQ multiplex PCR, and TCRdb's table has in-frame clones only and misses some. The sample lists approximately 83,000 clones, around 79% occurring once. The specimen was peripheral blood, collected from a patient treated with radiotherapy plus ipilimumab. These receptors originate from a human donor with non-small cell lung cancer who had a partial response to radiotherapy plus ipilimumab. Some clones in this sample may be carry-over from other donors' samples. The CDR3 runs from the conserved cysteine through the conserved F or W. A D gene is named only where the DNA matches it firmly. A clone size is listed for some rows: how often the clone was seen (once, few, many), or a class if it is expanded.

d_call: NA; v_call: TRBV5-8; j_call: TRBJ1-4; clone_size: NA; cdr3_nt: TGTGCCAGCAGCTTGGTGAGGGAAAAACTGTTTTTT; cdr3_aa: CASSLVREKLFF
d_call: TRBD2; v_call: TRBV5-1; j_call: TRBJ2-1; clone_size: NA; cdr3_nt: TGCGCCAGCAGCAGGATCCCGACTAGCGGGAGGGGCTCCTACAATGAGCAGTTCTTC; cdr3_aa: CASSRIPTSGRGSYNEQFF
d_call: TRBD2; v_call: TRBV2; j_call: TRBJ2-7; clone_size: NA; cdr3_nt: TGTGCCAGCAACCTAGCGGGAGTCTACGAGCAGTACTTC; cdr3_aa: CASNLAGVYEQYF
d_call: TRBD1; v_call: TRBV18; j_call: TRBJ1-5; clone_size: NA; cdr3_nt: TGTGCCAGCTCACTCACGGCAGGGGGAAATCAGCCCCAGCATTTT; cdr3_aa: CASSLTAGGNQPQHF
d_call: TRBD1; v_call: TRBV7-3; j_call: TRBJ1-6; clone_size: NA; cdr3_nt: TGTGCCAGCAGCCCAGGGGGCGGATTCGAACCCCTCCACTTT; cdr3_aa: CASSPGGGFEPLHF
d_call: TRBD2; v_call: TRBV18; j_call: TRBJ2-1; clone_size: NA; cdr3_nt: TGTGCCAGCTCAAGCCTCGCGGGAGCCTACAATGAGCAGTTCTTC; cdr3_aa: CASSSLAGAYNEQFF
d_call: NA; v_call: TRBV4-2; j_call: TRBJ1-6; clone_size: NA; cdr3_nt: TGTGCCAGCAGCCAAGTAGGGGCATCGAGCAATTCACCCCTCCACTTT; cdr3_aa: CASSQVGASSNSPLHF
d_call: NA; v_call: TRBV19; j_call: TRBJ1-5; clone_size: few; cdr3_nt: TGTGCCAGTAAGTGGGGTCCGGGAGGAGGCAATCAGCCCCAGCATTTT; cdr3_aa: CASKWGPGGGNQPQHF
d_call: NA; v_call: TRBV6-5; j_call: TRBJ2-5; clone_size: NA; cdr3_nt: TGTGCCAGCAGTTCCACTTGGCGGAGCCAAGAGACCCAGTACTTC; cdr3_aa: CASSSTWRSQETQYF
d_call: TRBD2; v_call: TRBV29-1; j_call: TRBJ2-1; clone_size: once; cdr3_nt: TGCAGCGTTGAACAGCGGGGGATCTACAATGAGCAGTTCTTC; cdr3_aa: CSVEQRGIYNEQFF
d_call: TRBD1; v_call: TRBV28; j_call: TRBJ2-7; clone_size: once; cdr3_nt: TGTGCCAGCATCCGGACAGGGGTCTACGAGCAGTACTTC; cdr3_aa: CASIRTGVYEQYF
d_call: NA; v_call: TRBV6-1; j_call: TRBJ2-2; clone_size: few; cdr3_nt: TGTGCCAGCAGCCTCGACAGCAACACCGGGGAGCTGTTTTTT; cdr3_aa: CASSLDSNTGELFF
d_call: NA; v_call: TRBV4-1; j_call: TRBJ1-5; clone_size: few; cdr3_nt: TGCGCCAGCAGCCAGGCCCACAGGAATCAGCCCCAGCATTTT; cdr3_aa: CASSQAHRNQPQHF
d_call: NA; v_call: TRBV7-9; j_call: TRBJ2-7; clone_size: NA; cdr3_nt: TGTGCCAGCAGCTTACCGCAGGGGTCCTACGAGCAGTACTTC; cdr3_aa: CASSLPQGSYEQYF
d_call: TRBD1; v_call: TRBV5-1; j_call: TRBJ2-3; clone_size: NA; cdr3_nt: TGCGCCAGCAGCGGAAACTCCGGGACAGGGTCTGATACGCAGTATTTT; cdr3_aa: CASSGNSGTGSDTQYF
d_call: NA; v_call: TRBV27; j_call: TRBJ2-4; clone_size: few; cdr3_nt: TGTGCCAGCAGTTTCGGCGCAAGAGGGAACATTCAGTACTTC; cdr3_aa: CASSFGARGNIQYF
d_call: TRBD1; v_call: TRBV28; j_call: TRBJ1-1; clone_size: NA; cdr3_nt: TGTGCCAGCAGTCCCGGGACAGCGAACACTGAAGCTTTCTTT; cdr3_aa: CASSPGTANTEAFF
d_call: TRBD2; v_call: TRBV5-1; j_call: TRBJ2-3; clone_size: NA; cdr3_nt: TGCGCCAGCAGCTGGGGGGGGGCAGATACGCAGTATTTT; cdr3_aa: CASSWGGADTQYF
d_call: TRBD1; v_call: TRBV7-9; j_call: TRBJ2-1; clone_size: few; cdr3_nt: TGTGCCAGCAGCTTACAGCTAGGACAGGGCGACAATGAGCAGTTCTTC; cdr3_aa: CASSLQLGQGDNEQFF
d_call: NA; v_call: TRBV6-1; j_call: TRBJ2-7; clone_size: NA; cdr3_nt: TGTGCCAGCAGGGACTACTCCTACGAGCAGTACTTC; cdr3_aa: CASRDYSYEQYF
d_call: TRBD1; v_call: TRBV11-1; j_call: TRBJ1-2; clone_size: NA; cdr3_nt: TGTGCCAGCAGCCGAGACAGGGAGAGCTACACCTTC; cdr3_aa: CASSRDRESYTF
d_call: TRBD1; v_call: TRBV6-5; j_call: TRBJ2-5; clone_size: few; cdr3_nt: TGTGCCAGCGGACCAGGGGGCTTGGAGACCCAGTACTTC; cdr3_aa: CASGPGGLETQYF
d_call: TRBD1; v_call: TRBV6-5; j_call: TRBJ1-2; clone_size: few; cdr3_nt: TGTGCCAGCACCGAGGGACAGGCCTTACGCTATGGCTACACCTTC; cdr3_aa: CASTEGQALRYGYTF
d_call: TRBD1; v_call: TRBV7-9; j_call: TRBJ2-7; clone_size: few; cdr3_nt: TGTGCCAGCAGTAGGGACAGGGGCCTCGAGCAGTACTTC; cdr3_aa: CASSRDRGLEQYF
d_call: NA; v_call: TRBV5-6; j_call: TRBJ1-3; clone_size: NA; cdr3_nt: TGTGCCAGCAGCTTCAACAGGGTCTCTGGAAACACCATATATTTT; cdr3_aa: CASSFNRVSGNTIYF
d_call: NA; v_call: TRBV28; j_call: TRBJ1-1; clone_size: few; cdr3_nt: TGTGCCAGCAGATTACAGGGTGTCACTGAAGCTTTCTTT; cdr3_aa: CASRLQGVTEAFF